The 27 T cell receptor beta chains presented below share a single source sample, sequenced in a study of cytomegalovirus exposure and HLA in healthy donors. 13 Jbeta primers and 60 Vbeta primers were used for the PCR. Measured with immunoSEQ multiplex PCR; TCRdb has only the in-frame clones, and not every one. The sample contains about 150,000 clones, about 77% of which appear only once. The sequenced sample consisted of PBMCs. The origin of the receptors is a male donor in good health and CMV-seronegative.

This clone was picked up one time. Additional DNA sequences in this sample encode the identical CDR3. V gene TRBV19 combines with J gene TRBJ2-7, with 9 positions matching TRBD1. The CDR3 contains 13 residues. With V trimmed by 5 bases and J by 5 bases, 4 bases remained unmatched. CDR1 is LNHDA and CDR2 is SQIVND in the germline V gene (reference sequence). This CDR3 reads CASSRDRGDEQYF. The DNA for the CDR3 is TGTGCCAGTAGTCGAGACAGGGGGGACGAGCAGTACTTC.

The table lists this clone with a count of one. The chain links TRBV15 to TRBJ2-2, with 12 bases that match TRBD2. With V trimmed by 6 bases and J by 5 bases, 4 bases remained unmatched. The CDR3 covers 15 residues. Germline loops: CDR1 LNHNV, CDR2 YYDKDF (reference sequence). CDR3 loop: CATSSTSGGTGELFF. Written as DNA, the CDR3 is TGTGCCACCAGTTCGACTAGCGGGGGTACCGGGGAGCTGTTTTTT.

This clone was detected once. The J gene is TRBJ2-5, the V gene TRBV7-3; 7 positions agree with TRBD2. Germline trimming cut 8 bases from V and 4 bases from J; bases unmatched to any gene: 13. Germline V gene lookup returns CDR1 SGHTA and CDR2 FQGTGA. The CDR3 runs to 15 residues. DNA for the CDR3: TGTGCCAGCGGCGCATATGGCGGGAGAGGAGAGACCCAGTACTTC. It yields the protein CASGAYGGRGETQYF. The whole variable domain, filled in from reference TRBV7-3 and TRBJ2-5, reads GAGVSQTPSNKVTEKGKYVELRCDPISGHTALYWYRQSLGQGPEFLIYFQGTGAADDSGLPNDRFFAVRPEGSVSTLKIQRTERGDSAVYLCASGAYGGRGETQYFGPGTRLLVL.

This chain joins TRBV5-1 and TRBJ2-1, with 7 nucleotides matching TRBD2. The CDR3 contains 15 residues. The germline gives CDR1 SGHRS, CDR2 YFSETQ. Trimming at V came to 0 bases and at J to 9 bases, leaving 9 bases not matched to a gene. DNA for the CDR3: TGCGCCAGCAGCTTGGTTGGGGGAGGGCCGATTGAGCAGTTCTTC. Its protein product is CASSLVGGGPIEQFF.

V and J are TRBV7-9 and TRBJ2-7; D is ambiguous. CDR3 length: 16 residues. V dropped 5 bases and J dropped 0 bases, with 17 bases sitting between them. Germline loops: CDR1 SEHNR, CDR2 FQNEAQ (reference sequence). The CDR3 DNA follows: TGTGCCAGCAGCCCCTTACTGGCGACAAACTCCTACGAGCAGTACTTC. Translated: CASSPLLATNSYEQYF.

The chain uses TRBV28 and TRBJ2-3, with D unclear. The CDR3 runs to 16 residues. Trimming stripped 5 bases from V and 3 bases from J, with 18 bases between. Per the germline V gene, CDR1 is MDHEN and CDR2 is SYDVKM. The CDR3 sequence: CASSQDPSVGTDTQYF. CDR3 DNA: TGTGCCAGCAGTCAAGACCCCTCCGTCGGGACAGATACGCAGTATTTT.

The rearrangement uses TRBV7-6 and TRBJ2-2, with 8 bases that match TRBD2. V was pared by 6 bases and J by 0 bases, with 12 bases of the junction left unmatched. The germline V gene encodes CDR1 SGHVS and CDR2 FNYEAQ. The CDR3 consists of 18 residues. Written as DNA, the CDR3 is TGTGCCAGCAGACTGCCGGCGGGAGGCCTCGCGAACACCGGGGAGCTGTTTTTT. It specifies CASRLPAGGLANTGELFF.

On this clone: Mismatch with germline at one junction end may stem from a read error. The chain employs TRBV5-4 and TRBJ2-7; D perhaps matches TRBD1 (7 bases). CDR1 and CDR2 from the germline V gene are SGHNT and YYREEE (reference sequence). The CDR3 loop spans 13 amino acids. The CDR3 reads CASSLAVEGAVDF. Here the CDR3 DNA reads TGTGCCAGCAGCTTGGCCGTGGAGGGGGCCGTGGACTTC.

In DNA, the CDR3 is TGCGCCAGCAGCTGGGGACTCAAGAACACTGAAGCTTTCTTT. Translating gives CASSWGLKNTEAFF. The chain employs TRBV5-1 and TRBJ1-1, with D possibly being TRBD1 (5 bases). This CDR3 region has 14 residues. Trimming removed 3 bases at V and 1 base at J, with 10 bases between. Per germline, CDR1 SGHRS and CDR2 YFSETQ.

The chain carries TRBV4-3 and TRBJ2-7; D possibly corresponds to TRBD2 (6 bases). The CDR3 loop spans 13 amino acids. V dropped 0 bases and J dropped 3 bases, with 6 bases sitting between them. CDR1 LGHNA and CDR2 YSLEER come from the germline V gene. The CDR3, as DNA: TGCGCCAGCAGCCAAGACGGGGGCTACGAGCAGTACTTC. It encodes CASSQDGGYEQYF.

The DNA for the CDR3 is TGTGCCTGGACCCCGGACAGAATAGAATTCTATGGCTACACCTTC. Encoded protein: CAWTPDRIEFYGYTF. The rearrangement uses TRBV30 and TRBJ1-2, with a tentative D call TRBD1 (6 bases). Trimming removed 4 bases at V and 4 bases at J, with 19 bases between. The germline gives CDR1 GTSNPN, CDR2 SVGIG (reference sequence). The CDR3 contains 15 residues.

V and J are TRBV4-3 and TRBJ1-5, with D perhaps matching TRBD1 (5 bases). Germline lookup yields CDR1 LGHNA and CDR2 YSLEER. V lost 1 base, J lost 3 bases, and 13 bases lay in between. The CDR3 is made up of 16 amino acids. The CDR3 bases are TGCGCCAGCAGCCAAGGGTGGGGCGGCAACAATCAGCCCCAGCATTTT. It specifies CASSQGWGGNNQPQHF.

The sample holds one count of this clone. The V and J genes are TRBV5-4 and TRBJ1-2; TRBD1 is a possible D gene (5 bases). The ends were cut back, 4 bases at V and 5 bases at J, with 24 bases in the middle. The germline V gene encodes CDR1 SGHNT and CDR2 YYREEE (reference sequence). CDR3 length: 17 residues. The CDR3 DNA sequence: TGTGCCAGCAGCCCCGGCAGCGGGGGACGGATATTATATGGCTACACCTTC. As protein: CASSPGSGGRILYGYTF.

The chain carries TRBV30 and TRBJ2-5, with TRBD2 matching over 10 bases. This CDR3 has 14 residues. CDR1 is GTSNPN, CDR2 SVGIG, per germline (reference sequence). V was clipped by 5 bases and J by 13 bases; unmatched bases: 16. CDR3 loop: CAWGIGLADLRTYF. The CDR3 region has the DNA TGTGCCTGGGGAATAGGACTAGCGGACCTACGCACGTACTTC.

The rearrangement joins TRBV2 to TRBJ1-5, with no clear D. CDR1 and CDR2 (germline): SNHLY, FYNNEI. The CDR3 consists of 14 residues. V lost 4 bases and J lost 2, with 9 bases in between. The CDR3 DNA follows: TGTGCCAGCAGTGTTCGAGAAGGCAATCAGCCCCAGCATTTT. Encoded protein: CASSVREGNQPQHF.

The V gene is TRBV2, the J gene TRBJ1-5; 7 positions match TRBD1. Germline V gene lookup returns CDR1 SNHLY and CDR2 FYNNEI. The CDR3 is 14 amino acids. J was trimmed by 4 bases and V by 5 bases; bases with no gene match: 5. CDR3 region: CASSLTGNNQPQHF. CDR3 DNA sequence: TGTGCCAGCAGTTTGACAGGGAATAATCAGCCCCAGCATTTT.

The V gene is TRBV6-5, the J gene TRBJ1-1; D is possibly TRBD1 (6 bases). Trimming pared 7 bases from V and 0 bases from J, leaving 15 bases between. The germline V gene has CDR1 MNHEY and CDR2 SVGAGI. The CDR3 has 15 residues. CDR3: CASKTGGAMNTEAFF. The CDR3 DNA follows: TGTGCCAGCAAAACGGGGGGCGCCATGAACACTGAAGCTTTCTTT.

The chain links TRBV18 to TRBJ2-5; 7 positions agree with TRBD2. CDR1 is KGHSH, CDR2 LQKENI, per germline. After removal of 4 bases from V and 3 bases from J, the junction contained 5 bases not matched to a gene. This CDR3 is 14 amino acids long. This CDR3 is CASSRRGGEETQYF. The CDR3 nucleotides read TGTGCCAGCTCACGGCGGGGAGGGGAAGAGACCCAGTACTTC.

The V gene is TRBV7-8, the J gene TRBJ2-7, with a possible D match to TRBD2 (6 bases). CDR3 length equals 15 residues. Per the germline V gene, CDR1 is SGHVS and CDR2 is FQNEAQ. V was pared by 5 bases and J by 3 bases, with 17 bases between. CDR3 residues: CASSTKTGSFYEQYF. CDR3 sequence (DNA): TGTGCCAGCAGCACTAAAACCGGGAGCTTCTACGAGCAGTACTTC.

The chain uses TRBV7-9 and TRBJ1-1; 11 bases agree with TRBD1. This CDR3 has 15 residues. The junction had 8 bases not matched to a gene; V was cut back by 5 bases and J by 6 bases. The V gene's germline CDR1 is SEHNR and CDR2 FQNEAQ (reference sequence). CDR3 protein: CASSPGQGAVSEAFF. The CDR3 nucleotides read TGTGCCAGCAGCCCAGGACAGGGGGCGGTCTCTGAAGCTTTCTTT.

The J gene is TRBJ1-5, the V gene TRBV6-4; TRBD1 matches at 9 bases. J was trimmed by 4 bases and V by 6 bases; bases with no gene match: 7. This CDR3 has 15 residues. Germline CDR1 MRHNA, CDR2 SNTAGT. The CDR3 sequence is CASSPDRGANQPQHF. The CDR3 DNA is TGTGCCAGCAGCCCGGACAGGGGAGCAAATCAGCCCCAGCATTTT.

V usage is TRBV10-3 and J usage is TRBJ1-2; a weak D match, TRBD1 (5 bases). The V end was cut by 5 bases, the J end by 2 bases, with 15 bases between. Germline CDR1 and CDR2: ENHRY and SYGVKD. This CDR3 has 15 residues. Here the CDR3 reads CAISQGEPRNYGYTF. The CDR3 DNA reads as TGTGCCATCAGTCAAGGGGAACCGAGAAACTATGGCTACACCTTC.

Regarding this clone: One end of the junction fails to match germline, which may point to a read error. This chain connects TRBV7-7 to TRBJ2-5; D is perhaps TRBD1 (6 bases). The CDR3 contains 15 residues. Germline V CDR1 and CDR2: SSHAT, FNYEAQ (reference sequence). The CDR3 DNA reads as TGTGCTAGCAGCGTACGCAGGGGCCTCCAAGAGACCCAGTACTTC. Encoded protein: CASSVRRGLQETQYF.

The table lists this clone with a few counts. The chain joins TRBV5-1 to TRBJ1-6; D might be TRBD1 (6 bases). This CDR3 contains 16 residues. Germline loops: CDR1 SGHRS, CDR2 YFSETQ. Trimming shortened V by 3 bases and J by 0 bases, and 10 bases separated the two germline ends. CDR3 region: CASSSDRSSYNSPLHF. The CDR3 DNA follows: TGCGCCAGCAGCTCGGACAGAAGCTCCTATAATTCACCCCTCCACTTT.

The rearrangement uses TRBV19 and TRBJ1-2, with D maybe TRBD1 (6 bases). CDR1 and CDR2 (germline): LNHDA, SQIVND (reference sequence). The CDR3 contains 14 residues. Trimming removed 5 bases at V and 8 bases at J, with 18 bases between. This chain's CDR3 is CASSGPQGSGGYTF. DNA of the CDR3: TGTGCCAGTAGTGGCCCACAGGGTTCGGGCGGCTACACCTTC.

V usage is TRBV5-1 and J usage is TRBJ1-2; TRBD1 is a possible D gene (6 bases). V dropped 3 bases and J dropped 5 bases, with 23 bases sitting between them. There are 17 residues in the CDR3. Per germline, CDR1 SGHRS and CDR2 YFSETQ. The CDR3 protein is CASSSDPRTAAGYGYTF. As DNA, the CDR3 is TGCGCCAGCAGCTCCGATCCCCGGACAGCAGCGGGGTATGGCTACACCTTC.

V and J are TRBV11-2 and TRBJ2-4, with 9 positions matching TRBD1. V lost 4 bases, J lost 8 bases, and 9 bases stayed unmatched. The CDR3 has 15 residues. Germline assignment: CDR1 SGHAT and CDR2 FQNNGV. The CDR3 reads CASSSQQGAGDIQYF. The CDR3 coding sequence is TGTGCCAGCAGCTCACAACAGGGGGCGGGTGACATTCAGTACTTC.